The T cell receptor (beta chain) described here comes from a study of T cells in Graves' hyperthyroidism and ophthalmopathy (dated by TCRdb to the late 2010s). Study-wide context: Peripheral blood samples were taken at the time of initial diagnosis, prior to any treatment. TCR V-J signatures able to tell the groups apart were searched for in a discovery cohort of 100 patients, of whom over 40 had Graves' ophthalmopathy and under 65 had stable Graves' hyperthyroidism. Prospective prediction of ophthalmopathy was tested in an independent validation cohort of fewer than 20 hyperthyroidism patients and 15 to 17 patients who later progressed to ophthalmopathy. For training and testing, the 100 or so patients in the discovery cohort were randomly divided in a 7:3 ratio. In more than 5 Graves' hyperthyroidism patients, the study also compared T-cell repertoires from thyroid tissue with T-cell repertoires from blood. After sampling, hyperthyroidism patients received methimazole starting at 30 mg daily, and ophthalmopathy patients received high-dose intravenous methylprednisolone. The paper describes TCR Vbeta CDR3 sequencing of fewer than 150 peripheral blood samples, made up of roughly 45 ophthalmopathy patients, around 73 hyperthyroidism patients and roughly 17 progressor patients.

Stable Graves' hyperthyroidism was defined as the absence of progression to ophthalmopathy over 18 months of follow-up. The hyperthyroidism patients were between 18 and 65 years old and newly diagnosed, with a disease duration of less than 2 months. Patients with uncontrolled infections, other autoimmune diseases, pregnancy or lactation were excluded. Clinical symptoms, serum thyroxine and TRAb, thyroid ultrasound, and orbital computed tomography formed the basis for the diagnoses. Ficoll-Paque density gradient centrifugation was used to isolate PBMCs from 8 to 10 ml of fresh peripheral blood. Total RNA was extracted with Trizol reagent, and quality was checked on an Agilent 2100 Bioanalyzer. The TCR beta CDR3 regions were amplified from the RNA transcripts. The first round of RT-PCR for the TCR CDR3 was performed with the HTBI primer set and the Qiagen OneStep RT-PCR kit. A second multiplex PCR round built the libraries, followed by size selection and purification. Paired-end sequencing of the libraries was performed with 100 bp reads on an Illumina HiSeq2000. As for how the authors treated the data: SOAPnuke was used to process the raw data, throwing out any read that contained adapters or uncalled bases, had a mean Phred below 15, or lacked an exact constant-primer or identifier match. High-quality paired reads were merged using COPE v1.2.5, and each unique nucleotide sequence was defined as a clonotype. MiTCR v1.1 was used to align the clonotypes against IMGT TRBV, TRBD and TRBJ reference segments. Analysis was restricted to V-J combinations with a frequency above 0.0001, which covered over 98% of repertoires. A TCS score was defined as the ratio between F50 (clonal expansion) and ExV (chaos), using BLOSUM62-based TCRdist between CDR3 peptides within each V-J. Welch's t-statistics and random forest reduced 500 to 650 V-J features to fewer than 15, which were used in a naive Bayes classifier (R e1071). TCRdb reran the public reads through fastp at Q25 and MiXCR, keeping productive beta chains. Under each unique CDR3 protein, matching rows form one entry showing the most common genes and DNA. These V and J calls derive from TCRdb rather than the authors' analysis. The sample table records roughly 350,000 distinct CDR3 sequences; around 13% of these occur just once. Of the sample, around 24% is held by the ten largest clones.

CDR1 and CDR2, per the germline V gene (reference sequence), are LNHNV and YYDKDF. Here V drops 2 bases and J drops 5 bases, and the junction holds 7 bases not matched to any gene. Reading from cysteine to phenylalanine, the CDR3 counts 16 amino acids. Left in the record is the CDR3 DNA by itself, 48 bases read in frame from the first base. Results the study describes overall, beyond this receptor: Sample size was not statistically predetermined, and investigators were not blinded to group allocation. In cross-validation, a model built on a 13 V-J signature told ophthalmopathy apart from stable hyperthyroidism with roughly 87% sensitivity and approximately 84% specificity, and in testing the same model reached 80%/75%. In validation, the model predicted progression to ophthalmopathy a median of roughly 6.5 months before onset, with approximately 71% sensitivity and roughly 73% specificity. Most expanded thyroid clonotypes (frequency above 0.001) were also found in blood, which suggests that blood repertoires may mirror thyroid immune responses.

This clonotype appeared many times. The antigen it binds to is not known. No much larger clone exists at a distance of one base, and base qualities are not known. The chain couples TRBV15 to TRBJ2-7, with 12 bases in between that match TRBD2. The receptor comes from a woman in her 30s with Graves' hyperthyroidism. Sequencing used blood. The CDR3 is CATSRTLAGGPHEQYF. At the DNA level, the sequence is TGTGCCACCAGCAGAACCCTAGCGGGAGGGCCCCACGAGCAGTACTTC.